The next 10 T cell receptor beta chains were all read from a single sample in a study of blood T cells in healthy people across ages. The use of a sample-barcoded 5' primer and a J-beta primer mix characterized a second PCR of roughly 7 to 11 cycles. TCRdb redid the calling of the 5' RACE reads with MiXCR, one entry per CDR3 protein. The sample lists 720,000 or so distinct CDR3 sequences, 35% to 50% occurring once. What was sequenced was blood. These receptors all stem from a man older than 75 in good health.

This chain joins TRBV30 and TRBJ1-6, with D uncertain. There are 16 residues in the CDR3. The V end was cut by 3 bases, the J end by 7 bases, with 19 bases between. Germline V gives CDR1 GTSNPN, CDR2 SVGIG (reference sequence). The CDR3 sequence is CAWRPNVENTNSPLHF. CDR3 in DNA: TGTGCCTGGAGGCCGAATGTAGAAAATACAAATTCACCCCTCCACTTT. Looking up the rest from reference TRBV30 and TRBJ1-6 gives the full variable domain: SQTIHQWPATLVQPVGSPLSLECTVEGTSNPNLYWYRQAAGRGLQLLFYSVGIGQISSEVPQNLSASRPQDRQFILSSKKLLLSDSGFYLCAWRPNVENTNSPLHFGNGTRLTVT.

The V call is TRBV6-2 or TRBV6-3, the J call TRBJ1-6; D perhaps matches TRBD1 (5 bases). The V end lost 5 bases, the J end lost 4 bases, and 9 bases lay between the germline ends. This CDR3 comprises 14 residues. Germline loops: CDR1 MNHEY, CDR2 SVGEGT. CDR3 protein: CASSPDNYNSPLHF. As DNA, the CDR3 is TGTGCCAGCAGTCCGGACAATTATAATTCACCCCTCCACTTT.

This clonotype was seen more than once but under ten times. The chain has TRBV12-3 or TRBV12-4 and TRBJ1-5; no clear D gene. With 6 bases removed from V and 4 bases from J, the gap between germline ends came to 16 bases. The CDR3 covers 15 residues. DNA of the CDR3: TGTGCCAGCAGGACAACCGGGGTAGCAAATCAGCCCCAGCATTTT. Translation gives CASRTTGVANQPQHF.

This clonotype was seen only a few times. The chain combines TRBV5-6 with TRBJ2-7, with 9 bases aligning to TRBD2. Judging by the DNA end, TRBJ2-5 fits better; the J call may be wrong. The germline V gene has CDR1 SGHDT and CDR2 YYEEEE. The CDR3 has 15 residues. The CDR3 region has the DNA TGTGCCAGCAGCTTGGTTCCAGCGGGAGGCGAGACCCAGTACTTC. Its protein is CASSLVPAGGETQYF.

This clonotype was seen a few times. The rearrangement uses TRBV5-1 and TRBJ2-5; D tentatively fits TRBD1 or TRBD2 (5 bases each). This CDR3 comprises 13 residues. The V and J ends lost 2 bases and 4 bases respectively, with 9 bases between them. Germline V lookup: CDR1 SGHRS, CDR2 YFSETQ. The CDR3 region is CASSFRERETQYF. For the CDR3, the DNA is TGCGCCAGCAGCTTCAGGGAGCGAGAGACCCAGTACTTC.

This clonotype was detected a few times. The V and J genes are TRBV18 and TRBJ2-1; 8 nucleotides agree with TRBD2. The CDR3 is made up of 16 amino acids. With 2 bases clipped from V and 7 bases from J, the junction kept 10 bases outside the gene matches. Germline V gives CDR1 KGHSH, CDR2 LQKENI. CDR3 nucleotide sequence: TGTGCCAGCTCACCAAGGACAGCGGGGGACTATAATGAGCAGTTCTTC. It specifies CASSPRTAGDYNEQFF.

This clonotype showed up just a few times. The CDR3 DNA reads as TGTGCCAGCAGACGGGGGGGTACTAATGAAAAACTGTTTTTT. Protein sequence: CASRRGGTNEKLFF. The V and J genes are TRBV7-2 and TRBJ1-4, with a possible D match to TRBD1 (5 bases). Germline CDR1 and CDR2: SGHTA and FQGNSA. The ends were cut back, 6 bases at V and 2 bases at J, with 10 bases in the middle. The CDR3 spans 14 residues.

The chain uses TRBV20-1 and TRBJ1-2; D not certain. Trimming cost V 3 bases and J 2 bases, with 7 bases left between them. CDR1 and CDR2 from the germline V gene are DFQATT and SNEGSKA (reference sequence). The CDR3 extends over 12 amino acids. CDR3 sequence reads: CSARGNNYGYTF. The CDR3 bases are TGCAGTGCTAGGGGGAACAACTATGGCTACACCTTC.

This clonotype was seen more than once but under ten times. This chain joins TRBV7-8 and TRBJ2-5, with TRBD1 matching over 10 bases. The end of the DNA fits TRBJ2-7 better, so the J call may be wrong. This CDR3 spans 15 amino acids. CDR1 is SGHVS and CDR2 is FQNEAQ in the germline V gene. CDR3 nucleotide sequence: TGTGCCAGCAGCTTAGGTGGACAGGGGGGCTACGAGCAGTACTTC. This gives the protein CASSLGGQGGYEQYF.

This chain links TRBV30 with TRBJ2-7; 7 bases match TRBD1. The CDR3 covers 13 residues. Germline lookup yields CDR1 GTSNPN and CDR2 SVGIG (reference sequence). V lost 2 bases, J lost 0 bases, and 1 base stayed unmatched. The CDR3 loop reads CAWSRDSSYEQYF. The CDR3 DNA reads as TGTGCCTGGAGTCGGGACAGCTCCTACGAGCAGTACTTC.